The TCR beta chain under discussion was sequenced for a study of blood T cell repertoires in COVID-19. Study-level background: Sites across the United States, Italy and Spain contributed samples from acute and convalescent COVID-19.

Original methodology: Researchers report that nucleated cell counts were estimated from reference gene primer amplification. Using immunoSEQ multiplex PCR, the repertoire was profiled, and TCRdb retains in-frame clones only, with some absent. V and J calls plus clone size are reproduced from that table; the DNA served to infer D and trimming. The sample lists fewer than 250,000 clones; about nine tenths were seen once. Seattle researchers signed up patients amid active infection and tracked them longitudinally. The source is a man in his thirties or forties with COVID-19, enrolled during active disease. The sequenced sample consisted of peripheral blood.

The CDR3 DNA reads as TGTGCCACCAGCAGAGGACAGACGCCTGGAAACACCATATATTTT. It yields the protein CATSRGQTPGNTIYF. The chain carries TRBV15 and TRBJ1-3, with TRBD1 as a possible D gene (5 bases). V was shortened by 1 base and J by 2 bases, with 9 bases between the two germline ends. The CDR3 spans 15 residues. Germline V gene data show CDR1 as LNHNV and CDR2 as YYDKDF (reference sequence).